Below are 8 T cell receptor beta chains sequenced from a single sample in a study of cytomegalovirus exposure and HLA in healthy donors (dated by TCRdb to 2015 to 2018). Libraries came from the immunoSEQ multiplex PCR assay. TCRdb stores this immuneACCESS table with in-frame sequences only. Part of the clones is absent; in the studies checked, under half of the shortfall reflects unresolved V genes, and no reason is known for the rest. The sample profile shows about 140,000 clones; around four fifths of them were found once. Clones ranked in the top ten supply over 1.3% of the sample. Material: PBMCs. Every receptor here comes from a woman aged 25 to 39 in good health and CMV-seronegative.

The V and J genes are TRBV5-1 and TRBJ2-1; the D gene is possibly TRBD1 (6 bases). The CDR3 loop spans 15 amino acids. Germline V gene data show CDR1 as SGHRS and CDR2 as YFSETQ. V was shortened by 0 bases and J by 3 bases, with 10 bases between the two germline ends. In DNA form, the CDR3 reads TGCGCCAGCAGCTTGGGGTCGGGACACTACAATGAGCAGTTCTTC. Its protein is CASSLGSGHYNEQFF.

CDR3 sequence reads: CASTEAGVGANVLTF. The CDR3 nucleotides read TGTGCCAGCACCGAGGCAGGGGTTGGGGCCAACGTCCTGACTTTC. The gene calls are TRBV27 and TRBJ2-6; maybe TRBD1 (6 bases). Germline V gives CDR1 MNHEY, CDR2 SMNVEV (reference sequence). The germline V and J ends were trimmed by 7 bases and 3 bases, with 13 bases remaining between them. The CDR3 covers 15 residues.

This clone was seen once. This chain uses TRBV21-1 with TRBJ1-2. TRBV21-1 is a pseudogene segment. The CDR3 extends over 15 amino acids. As DNA, the CDR3 is TGTGCCAGCAGCAAAGAAGGAGGGGGGGGATATGGCTACACCTTC. As protein: CASSKEGGGGYGYTF.

J is TRBJ1-1 and V is TRBV19; 7 bases align to TRBD1. Unmatched junction bases numbered 11, after V lost 7 bases and J lost 3 bases. The CDR3 is made up of 15 amino acids. CDR1 and CDR2 from the germline V gene are LNHDA and SQIVND (reference sequence). CDR3 in DNA: TGTGCCAGTATCCGACAGGGACGTGGCGACACTGAAGCTTTCTTT. It yields the protein CASIRQGRGDTEAFF.

V usage is TRBV5-8 and J usage is TRBJ2-7; possible D gene TRBD2, 7 bases. Between the trimmed V and J ends, which lost 4 bases and 2 bases, there was a span of 16 bases. Germline values: CDR1 SGHTS, CDR2 YDEGEE. The CDR3 is 15 residues long. CDR3 sequence: CASSPEGGGTYEQYF. As DNA, the CDR3 is TGTGCCAGCAGCCCAGAAGGGGGAGGGACCTACGAGCAGTACTTC.

The chain uses TRBV28 and TRBJ2-1; D might be TRBD2 (6 bases). The CDR3 extends over 13 amino acids. V gave up 1 base and J gave up 7 bases, with 8 bases separating them. Germline loops: CDR1 MDHEN, CDR2 SYDVKM. DNA for the CDR3: TGTGCCAGCAGTTTATTGGGGGGAAATGAGCAGTTCTTC. Encoded protein: CASSLLGGNEQFF.

This clone occurred once. This rearrangement joins TRBV4-3 to TRBJ2-5; D not resolved. With 0 bases removed from V and 0 bases from J, the gap between germline ends came to 8 bases. The CDR3 sequence is 15 residues long. CDR1 and CDR2 from the germline V gene are LGHNA and YSLEER. The CDR3 DNA sequence: TGCGCCAGCAGCCAAGATGCGAGTTACCAAGAGACCCAGTACTTC. It is translated as CASSQDASYQETQYF.

Comment on this clone: This sample also contains other DNA sequences that code for the same CDR3. V is TRBV2 and J is TRBJ2-4, with D tentatively TRBD2 (6 bases). V shed 7 bases and J shed 3 bases, with 16 bases lying between them. Germline CDR1 reads SNHLY; CDR2 reads FYNNEI. The CDR3 extends over 15 amino acids. CDR3 sequence: CASNEGLHDKNIQYF. DNA of the CDR3: TGTGCCAGCAACGAAGGACTACACGACAAAAACATTCAGTACTTC. Supplemented by reference TRBV2 and TRBJ2-4, the full variable domain reads EPEVTQTPSHQVTQMGQEVILRCVPISNHLYFYWYRQILGQKVEFLVSFYNNEISEKSEIFDDQFSVERPDGSNFTLKIRSTKLEDSAMYFCASNEGLHDKNIQYFGAGTRLSVL.